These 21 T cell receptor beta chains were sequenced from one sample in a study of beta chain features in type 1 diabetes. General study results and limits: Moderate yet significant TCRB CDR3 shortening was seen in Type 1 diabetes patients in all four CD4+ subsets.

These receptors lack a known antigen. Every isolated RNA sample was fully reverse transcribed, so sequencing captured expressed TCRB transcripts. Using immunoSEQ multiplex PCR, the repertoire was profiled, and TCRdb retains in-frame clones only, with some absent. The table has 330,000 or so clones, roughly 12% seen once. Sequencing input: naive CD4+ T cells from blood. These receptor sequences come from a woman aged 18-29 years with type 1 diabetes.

CDR3: CASSLLDGETQYF. CDR3 coding DNA: TGTGCCAGCAGCTTGCTAGACGGTGAGACCCAGTACTTC. The chain links TRBV5-8 to TRBJ2-5; D call uncertain. The CDR3 is made up of 13 amino acids. Germline V CDR1 and CDR2: SGHTS, YDEGEE. The ends were cut back, 1 base at V and 5 bases at J, with 9 bases in the middle. Looking up the rest from reference TRBV5-8 and TRBJ2-5 gives the full variable domain: EAGVTQSPTHLIKTRGQQATLRCSPISGHTSVYWYQQALGLGLQFLLWYDEGEERNRGNFPPRFSGRQFPNYSSELNVNALELEDSALYLCASSLLDGETQYFGPGTRLLVL.

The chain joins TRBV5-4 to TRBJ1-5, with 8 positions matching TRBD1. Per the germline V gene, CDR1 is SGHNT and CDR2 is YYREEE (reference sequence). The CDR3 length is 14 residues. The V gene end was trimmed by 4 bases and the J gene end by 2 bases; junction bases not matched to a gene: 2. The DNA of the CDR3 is TGTGCCAGCAGCCAGACAGGGGGCAATCAGCCCCAGCATTTT. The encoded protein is CASSQTGGNQPQHF.

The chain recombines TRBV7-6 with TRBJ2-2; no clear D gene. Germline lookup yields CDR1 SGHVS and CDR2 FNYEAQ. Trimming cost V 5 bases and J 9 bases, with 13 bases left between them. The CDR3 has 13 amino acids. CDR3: CASSPSQARELFF. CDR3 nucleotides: TGTGCCAGCAGCCCGTCCCAGGCTAGGGAGCTGTTTTTT.

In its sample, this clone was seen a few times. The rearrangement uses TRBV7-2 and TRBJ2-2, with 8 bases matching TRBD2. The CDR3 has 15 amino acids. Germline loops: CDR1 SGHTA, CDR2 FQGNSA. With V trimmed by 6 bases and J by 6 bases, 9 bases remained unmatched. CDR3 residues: CASRIGGTSPGELFF. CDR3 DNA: TGTGCCAGCAGGATAGGGGGGACTAGTCCCGGGGAGCTGTTTTTT.

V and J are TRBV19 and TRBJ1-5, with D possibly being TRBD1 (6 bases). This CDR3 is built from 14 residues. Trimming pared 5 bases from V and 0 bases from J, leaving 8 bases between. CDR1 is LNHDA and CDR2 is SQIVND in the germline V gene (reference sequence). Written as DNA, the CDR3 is TGTGCCAGTAGTGGACAGATTAGCAATCAGCCCCAGCATTTT. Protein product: CASSGQISNQPQHF. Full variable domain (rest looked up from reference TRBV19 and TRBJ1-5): DGGITQSPKYLFRKEGQNVTLSCEQNLNHDAMYWYRQDPGQGLRLIYYSQIVNDFQKGDIAEGYSVSREKKESFPLTVTSAQKNPTAFYLCASSGQISNQPQHFGDGTRLSIL.

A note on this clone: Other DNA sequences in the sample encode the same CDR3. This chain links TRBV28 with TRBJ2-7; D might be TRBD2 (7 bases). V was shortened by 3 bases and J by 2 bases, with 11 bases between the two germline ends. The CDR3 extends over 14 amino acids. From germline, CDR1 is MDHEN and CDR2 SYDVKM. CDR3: CASSLVGGAYEQYF. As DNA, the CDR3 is TGTGCCAGCAGTTTGGTAGGGGGGGCCTACGAGCAGTACTTC.

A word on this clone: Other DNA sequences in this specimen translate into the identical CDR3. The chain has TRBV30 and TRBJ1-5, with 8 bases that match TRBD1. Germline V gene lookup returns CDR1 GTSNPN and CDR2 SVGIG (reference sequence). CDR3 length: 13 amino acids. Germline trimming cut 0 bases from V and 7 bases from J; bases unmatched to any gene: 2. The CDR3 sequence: CAWSVAGGQPQHF. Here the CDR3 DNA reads TGTGCCTGGAGTGTGGCAGGGGGCCAGCCCCAGCATTTT.

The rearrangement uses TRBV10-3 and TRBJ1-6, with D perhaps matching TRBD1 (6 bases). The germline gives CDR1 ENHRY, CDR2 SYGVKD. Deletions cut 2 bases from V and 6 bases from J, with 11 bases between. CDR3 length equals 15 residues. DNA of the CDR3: TGTGCCATCAGTGAGGCACAGGGTGGTAATTCACCCCTCCACTTT. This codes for CAISEAQGGNSPLHF.

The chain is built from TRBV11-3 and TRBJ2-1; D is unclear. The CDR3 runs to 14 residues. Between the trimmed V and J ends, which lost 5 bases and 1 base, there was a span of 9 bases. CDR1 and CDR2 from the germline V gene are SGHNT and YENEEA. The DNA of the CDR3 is TGTGCCAGCAGCCAGACTGATTCCTACAATGAGCAGTTCTTC. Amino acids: CASSQTDSYNEQFF.

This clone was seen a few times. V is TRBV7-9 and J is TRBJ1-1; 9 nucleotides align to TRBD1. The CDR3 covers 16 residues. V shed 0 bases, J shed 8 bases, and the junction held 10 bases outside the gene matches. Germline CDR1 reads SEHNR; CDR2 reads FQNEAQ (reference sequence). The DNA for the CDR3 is TGTGCCAGCAGCTTAGCGCCCGGGGACAGGGCGTCGGAAGCTTTCTTT. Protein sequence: CASSLAPGDRASEAFF.

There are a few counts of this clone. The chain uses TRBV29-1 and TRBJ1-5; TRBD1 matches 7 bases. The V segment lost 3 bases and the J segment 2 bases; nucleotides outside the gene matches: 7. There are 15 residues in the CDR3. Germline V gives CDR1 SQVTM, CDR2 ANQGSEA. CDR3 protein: CSVDRGMDGNQPQHF. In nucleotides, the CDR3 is TGCAGCGTTGACAGGGGGATGGACGGCAATCAGCCCCAGCATTTT.

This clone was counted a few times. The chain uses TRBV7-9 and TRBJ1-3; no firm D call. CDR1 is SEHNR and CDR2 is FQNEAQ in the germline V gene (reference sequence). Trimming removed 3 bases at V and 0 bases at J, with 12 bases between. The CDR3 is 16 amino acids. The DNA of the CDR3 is TGTGCCAGCAGCTTCTTTCACTCCAACTCTGGAAACACCATATATTTT. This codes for CASSFFHSNSGNTIYF.

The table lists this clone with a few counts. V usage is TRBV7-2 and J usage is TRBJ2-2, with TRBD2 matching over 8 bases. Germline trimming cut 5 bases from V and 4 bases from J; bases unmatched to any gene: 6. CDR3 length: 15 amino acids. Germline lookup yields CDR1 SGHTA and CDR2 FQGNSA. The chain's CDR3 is CASSLRTSRTGELFF. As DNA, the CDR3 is TGTGCCAGCAGCCTACGGACTAGCCGCACCGGGGAGCTGTTTTTT.

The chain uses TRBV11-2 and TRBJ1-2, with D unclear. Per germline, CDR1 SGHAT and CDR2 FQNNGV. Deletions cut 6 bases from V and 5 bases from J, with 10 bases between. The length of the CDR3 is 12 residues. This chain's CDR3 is CASSLTGYGYTF. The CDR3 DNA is TGTGCCAGCAGTCTGACCGGGTATGGCTACACCTTC.

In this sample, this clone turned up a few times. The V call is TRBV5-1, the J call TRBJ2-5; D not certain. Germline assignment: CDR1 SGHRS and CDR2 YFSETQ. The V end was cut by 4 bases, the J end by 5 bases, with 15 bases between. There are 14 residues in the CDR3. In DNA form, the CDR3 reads TGCGCCAGCAGCATACAGCCGAATGGGGAGACCCAGTACTTC. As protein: CASSIQPNGETQYF.

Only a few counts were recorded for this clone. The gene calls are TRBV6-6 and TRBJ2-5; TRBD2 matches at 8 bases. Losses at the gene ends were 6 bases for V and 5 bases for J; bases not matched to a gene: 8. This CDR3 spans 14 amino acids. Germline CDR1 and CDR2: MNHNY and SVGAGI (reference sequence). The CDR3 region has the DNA TGTGCCAGCAGCAGGGGACTAGTTGGTGAGACCCAGTACTTC. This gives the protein CASSRGLVGETQYF.

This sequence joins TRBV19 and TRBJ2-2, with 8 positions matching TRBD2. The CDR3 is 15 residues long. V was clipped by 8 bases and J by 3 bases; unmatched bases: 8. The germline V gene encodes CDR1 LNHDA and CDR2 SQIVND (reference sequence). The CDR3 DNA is TGTGCCAGTCTCCGAAGAGCGGGAGACACCGGGGAGCTGTTTTTT. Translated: CASLRRAGDTGELFF.

CDR3 bases: TGCGCCAGCAGCCAAGAGCGGGGCTTCACAGATACGCAGTATTTT. It yields the protein CASSQERGFTDTQYF. The V call is TRBV4-1, the J call TRBJ2-3; weak D call: TRBD2 (6 bases). Per the germline V gene, CDR1 is MGHRA and CDR2 is YSYEKL. The CDR3 extends over 15 amino acids. Trimming took off 0 bases at V and 2 bases at J, with 9 bases between the two ends.

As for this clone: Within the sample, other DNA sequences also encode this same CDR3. The DNA of the CDR3 is TGTGCCAGCAGTGAAGTTGCGGCGAACTATGGCTACACCTTC. Protein product: CASSEVAANYGYTF. This chain uses TRBV2 with TRBJ1-2; D gene unclear. Trimming removed 1 base from V and 2 bases from J, with 8 bases in between. The CDR3 is 14 residues long. CDR1 is SNHLY, CDR2 FYNNEI, per germline.

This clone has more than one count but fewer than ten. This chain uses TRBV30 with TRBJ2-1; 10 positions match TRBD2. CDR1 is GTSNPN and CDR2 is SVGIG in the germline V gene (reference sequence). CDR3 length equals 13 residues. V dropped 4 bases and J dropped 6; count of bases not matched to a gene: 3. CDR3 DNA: TGTGCCTGGATCAGCGGGAGGGCCAATGAGCAGTTCTTC. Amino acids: CAWISGRANEQFF.

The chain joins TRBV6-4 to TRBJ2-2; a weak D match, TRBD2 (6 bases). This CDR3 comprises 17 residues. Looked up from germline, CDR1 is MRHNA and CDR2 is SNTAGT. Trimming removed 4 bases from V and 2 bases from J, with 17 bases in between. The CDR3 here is CASSANPGGANTGELFF. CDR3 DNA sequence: TGTGCCAGCAGTGCCAACCCCGGGGGAGCCAACACCGGGGAGCTGTTTTTT.